One sample yielded the 9 T cell receptor beta chains listed below, sequenced in a study of cytomegalovirus exposure and HLA in healthy donors. PCR was performed using 60 Vbeta and 13 Jbeta primers. Repertoires were generated with immunoSEQ multiplex PCR, while TCRdb's copy carries only in-frame clones and drops some. The sample carries more than 70,000 clones, about 74% recorded once. The specimen was PBMCs. The receptors here all came from a man aged 35 to 55 in good health and CMV-seronegative.

J is TRBJ1-1 and V is TRBV19; tentatively, D is TRBD1 (6 bases). Deletions cut 3 bases from V and 5 bases from J, with 13 bases between. Germline V gene sequence: CDR1 LNHDA, CDR2 SQIVND (reference sequence). This CDR3 has 14 amino acids. The CDR3 spells CASSIGGRETEAFF. The DNA for the CDR3 is TGTGCCAGTAGTATCGGGGGGCGGGAAACTGAAGCTTTCTTT.

The chain is built from TRBV27 and TRBJ2-6; a possible D gene is TRBD1 (5 bases). CDR1 MNHEY and CDR2 SMNVEV come from the germline V gene (reference sequence). The CDR3 consists of 18 residues. V lost 1 base and J lost 0, with 13 bases in between. CDR3 nucleotide sequence: TGTGCCAGCAGTTTATATGGCAGGGTGTCCTCTGGGGCCAACGTCCTGACTTTC. As protein: CASSLYGRVSSGANVLTF.

The chain recombines TRBV6-6 with TRBJ2-7, with TRBD1 identical over 10 bases. Trimming at V came to 6 bases and at J to 2 bases, leaving 7 bases not matched to a gene. This CDR3 has 15 residues. The germline CDR1 and CDR2 sequences are MNHNY and SVGAGI (reference sequence). CDR3 residues: CASRSSGTGAYEQYF. The CDR3 region has the DNA TGTGCCAGCAGAAGCTCAGGGACAGGGGCCTACGAGCAGTACTTC.

A few counts support this clone. In DNA, the CDR3 is TGTGCCAGCAGTGAGTGGGACAGGGCTTCCGCTGAAGCTTTCTTT. Residues: CASSEWDRASAEAFF. The chain uses TRBV2 and TRBJ1-1, with 9 bases lining up with TRBD1. Germline V lookup: CDR1 SNHLY, CDR2 FYNNEI. Trimming removed 3 bases from V and 6 bases from J; junction bases left unmatched: 8. There are 15 residues in the CDR3.

This sequence joins TRBV5-1 and TRBJ2-7; a possible D gene is TRBD1 (6 bases). V lost 4 bases to trimming and J lost 2 bases, with 13 bases between them. Germline V gene sequence: CDR1 SGHRS, CDR2 YFSETQ. The CDR3 covers 14 residues. CDR3 coding DNA: TGCGCCAGCAGCATGGACAGATCCACCTACGAGCAGTACTTC. This sequence encodes CASSMDRSTYEQYF.

The chain has TRBV6-5 and TRBJ1-6; D is unclear. Germline lookup yields CDR1 MNHEY and CDR2 SVGAGI. The CDR3 loop spans 15 amino acids. The V gene lost 4 bases and the J gene lost 3 bases, with 10 bases spanning the gap. The CDR3 region has the DNA TGTGCCAGCAGTTGGAGGCAGGTCTATAATTCACCCCTCCACTTT. It yields the protein CASSWRQVYNSPLHF.

The chain recombines TRBV4-3 with TRBJ1-3; D unresolved. The V and J ends lost 0 bases and 0 bases respectively, with 9 bases between them. Germline V gene data show CDR1 as LGHNA and CDR2 as YSLEER. This CDR3 comprises 16 residues. Here the CDR3 reads CASSQDLFSSGNTIYF. Written as DNA, the CDR3 is TGCGCCAGCAGCCAAGATCTGTTCTCCTCTGGAAACACCATATATTTT.

The chain recombines TRBV5-4 with TRBJ1-2, with no clear D. The CDR3 totals 14 residues. Germline-derived CDR1 and CDR2 are SGHNT and YYREEE (reference sequence). V dropped 4 bases and J dropped 6 bases, with 16 bases sitting between them. The CDR3 is CASSPHPGVHGYTF. CDR3 DNA sequence: TGTGCCAGCAGCCCCCACCCGGGAGTCCATGGCTACACCTTC.

The chain joins TRBV19 to TRBJ1-5, with D possibly TRBD1 on 5 matching bases. V was clipped by 10 bases and J by 3 bases, with 31 bases between them. This CDR3 is built from 19 residues. Germline CDR1 reads LNHDA; CDR2 reads SQIVND (reference sequence). The CDR3 DNA reads as TGTGCCATCGCGATAGACTGGGGGAGGATTCTTCTCCCCAATCAGCCCCAGCATTTT. Translating gives CAIAIDWGRILLPNQPQHF.